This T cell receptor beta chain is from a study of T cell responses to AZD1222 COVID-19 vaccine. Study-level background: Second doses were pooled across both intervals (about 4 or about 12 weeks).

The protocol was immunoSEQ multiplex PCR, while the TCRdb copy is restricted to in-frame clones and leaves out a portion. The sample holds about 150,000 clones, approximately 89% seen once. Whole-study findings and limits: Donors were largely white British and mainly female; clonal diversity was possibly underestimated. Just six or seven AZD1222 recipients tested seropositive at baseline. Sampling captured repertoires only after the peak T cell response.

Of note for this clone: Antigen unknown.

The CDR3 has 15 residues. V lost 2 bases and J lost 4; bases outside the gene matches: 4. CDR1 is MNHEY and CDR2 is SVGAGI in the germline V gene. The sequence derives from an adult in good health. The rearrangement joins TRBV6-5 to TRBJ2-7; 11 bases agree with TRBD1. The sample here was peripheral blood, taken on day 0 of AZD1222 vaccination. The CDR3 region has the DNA TGTGCCAGCAGTTACGGCGGGACAGGGGGTTACGAGCAGTACTTC. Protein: CASSYGGTGGYEQYF.